These T cell receptor beta chains were read from a single sample in a study of blood T cell repertoires in COVID-19. This table comes from immunoSEQ multiplex PCR, and its TCRdb copy is limited to in-frame clones, with some not included. The sample shows 200,000 to 250,000 clones, approximately 87% of them seen only once. Sequenced: peripheral blood. Source of these receptors: a man aged 55-75 years who had recovered from COVID-19. CDR3s include the opening cysteine and the closing phenylalanine or tryptophan. The order of the fields is J gene, D gene, V gene, clone size, CDR3 DNA, CDR3 protein. A D gene is named only where the DNA matches it firmly. The size entry is marked missing in some rows and otherwise reads once, few, many or a size class.

j_call: TRBJ2-2; d_call: -; v_call: TRBV11-1; clone_size: -; cdr3_nt: TGTGCCAGCAGCTCCCGCAGCGCCGGGGAGCTGTTTTTT; cdr3_aa: CASSSRSAGELFF
j_call: TRBJ1-2; d_call: TRBD1; v_call: TRBV27; clone_size: -; cdr3_nt: TGTGCCAGCGGAATGTGGACAGGCGAGGGTGGCTACACCTTC; cdr3_aa: CASGMWTGEGGYTF
j_call: TRBJ2-1; d_call: TRBD2; v_call: TRBV9; clone_size: -; cdr3_nt: TGTGCCAGCAGCGTAGTAGAGACTAGCAGTCGTAGGCAGTTCTTC; cdr3_aa: CASSVVETSSRRQFF
j_call: TRBJ1-1; d_call: TRBD1; v_call: TRBV19; clone_size: -; cdr3_nt: TGTGCCAGTAGCCAAAGACAGGGGAGGACTGAAGCTTTCTTT; cdr3_aa: CASSQRQGRTEAFF
j_call: TRBJ2-7; d_call: TRBD1; v_call: TRBV19; clone_size: -; cdr3_nt: TGTGCCAGTAGCCCCGGGACAGGGAGCTCCTACGAGCAGTACTTC; cdr3_aa: CASSPGTGSSYEQYF
j_call: TRBJ2-3; d_call: TRBD1; v_call: TRBV28; clone_size: -; cdr3_nt: TGTGCCAGCAGTCGTGGACAGGGACGAACAGATACGCAGTATTTT; cdr3_aa: CASSRGQGRTDTQYF
j_call: TRBJ1-1; d_call: -; v_call: TRBV3-1/TRBV3-2; clone_size: -; cdr3_nt: TGTGCCAGCAGCCCACAGGTAGGGTACACTGAAGCTTTCTTT; cdr3_aa: CASSPQVGYTEAFF
j_call: TRBJ1-2; d_call: TRBD1; v_call: TRBV30; clone_size: -; cdr3_nt: TGTGCCTGGATTCGCGGGACAGTTGGTTTGACTATAGACGGCTACACCTTC; cdr3_aa: CAWIRGTVGLTIDGYTF
j_call: TRBJ2-7; d_call: TRBD1; v_call: TRBV9; clone_size: -; cdr3_nt: TGTGCCAGCAGCGCTACAGGGGGCTCCTACGAGCAGTACTTC; cdr3_aa: CASSATGGSYEQYF
j_call: TRBJ1-2; d_call: -; v_call: TRBV28; clone_size: once; cdr3_nt: TGTGCCAGCCGGGTTGGGCAGGGATCCTATGGCTACACCTTC; cdr3_aa: CASRVGQGSYGYTF
j_call: TRBJ1-2; d_call: -; v_call: TRBV5-6; clone_size: -; cdr3_nt: TGTGCCAGCAGCCCGTGGACAGCGCTGAGGGATGGCTACACCTTC; cdr3_aa: CASSPWTALRDGYTF
j_call: TRBJ2-2; d_call: -; v_call: TRBV10-3; clone_size: few; cdr3_nt: TGTGCCATCAGTGCCGACAGAACCTACACCGGGGAGCTGTTTTTT; cdr3_aa: CAISADRTYTGELFF
j_call: TRBJ2-3; d_call: -; v_call: TRBV28; clone_size: -; cdr3_nt: TGTGCCAGCAGAACCGGTTCTAGCACAGATACGCAGTATTTT; cdr3_aa: CASRTGSSTDTQYF
j_call: TRBJ2-7; d_call: -; v_call: TRBV12-3/TRBV12-4; clone_size: -; cdr3_nt: TGTGCCAGCAGTTTAGTAACTACAGGGGAGCAGTACTTC; cdr3_aa: CASSLVTTGEQYF
j_call: TRBJ2-7; d_call: -; v_call: TRBV6-5; clone_size: -; cdr3_nt: TGTGCCAGCAGTCTCCGTTGGCAGGGGCCATACGAGCAGTACTTC; cdr3_aa: CASSLRWQGPYEQYF
j_call: TRBJ2-7; d_call: -; v_call: TRBV9; clone_size: -; cdr3_nt: TGTGCCAGCAGCGTAGCGATCAGGTCCGGAGGGGGCATACCCTACGAGCAGTACTTC; cdr3_aa: CASSVAIRSGGGIPYEQYF
j_call: TRBJ2-1; d_call: TRBD2; v_call: TRBV5-5; clone_size: -; cdr3_nt: TGTGCCAGCAGCTATGGGACTAGCGCGTACAATGAGCAGTTCTTC; cdr3_aa: CASSYGTSAYNEQFF
j_call: TRBJ2-5; d_call: -; v_call: TRBV29-1; clone_size: -; cdr3_nt: TGCAGCGTTGTCCCGGCACGGGGAGAGACCCAGTACTTC; cdr3_aa: CSVVPARGETQYF
j_call: TRBJ2-3; d_call: TRBD1; v_call: TRBV5-1; clone_size: -; cdr3_nt: TGCGCCAGCAGCTCCATCAGGGGGCGGGGTAGCACAGATACGCAGTATTTT; cdr3_aa: CASSSIRGRGSTDTQYF
j_call: TRBJ2-2; d_call: -; v_call: TRBV27; clone_size: -; cdr3_nt: TGTGCCAGCAGTTTTGGACAATGGGGCGGGGAGCTGTTTTTT; cdr3_aa: CASSFGQWGGELFF
j_call: TRBJ1-5; d_call: TRBD1; v_call: TRBV12-5; clone_size: -; cdr3_nt: TGTGCTAGTGGTTTGGGGGACAGGGTTAATCAGCCCCAGCATTTT; cdr3_aa: CASGLGDRVNQPQHF
j_call: TRBJ2-5; d_call: -; v_call: TRBV30; clone_size: -; cdr3_nt: TGTGTAATAGGGGGATTGGCGGAGACCCAGTACTTC; cdr3_aa: CVIGGLAETQYF
j_call: TRBJ2-1; d_call: -; v_call: TRBV7-2; clone_size: -; cdr3_nt: TGTGCCAGCAGCTTAGTGGCTGCCGTCGGGAGAAGTGGGAATGAGCAGTTCTTC; cdr3_aa: CASSLVAAVGRSGNEQFF
j_call: TRBJ2-5; d_call: TRBD1; v_call: TRBV24-1; clone_size: -; cdr3_nt: TGTGCCACCAGTGTGGGTAACAGGGGGCGGGTAGAGACCCAGTACTTC; cdr3_aa: CATSVGNRGRVETQYF
j_call: TRBJ2-7; d_call: TRBD1; v_call: TRBV27; clone_size: -; cdr3_nt: TGTGCCAGCAGGTTCTTGACAGGGCTAGAGCAGTACTTC; cdr3_aa: CASRFLTGLEQYF
j_call: TRBJ1-1; d_call: -; v_call: TRBV11-2; clone_size: few; cdr3_nt: TGTGCCAGCAGCCTAAGCGGAAGAGTTATGAACACTGAAGCTTTCTTT; cdr3_aa: CASSLSGRVMNTEAFF
j_call: TRBJ2-7; d_call: -; v_call: TRBV11-3; clone_size: few; cdr3_nt: TGTGCCAGCAGCTTAGGGGGCCAGGGCTCTTCAGTCTCCTACGAGCAGTACTTC; cdr3_aa: CASSLGGQGSSVSYEQYF
j_call: TRBJ2-1; d_call: TRBD2; v_call: TRBV3-1/TRBV3-2; clone_size: -; cdr3_nt: TGTGCCAGCAGCTTTTGGTCTAGCGGGGGATGGGAGCAGTTCTTC; cdr3_aa: CASSFWSSGGWEQFF
j_call: TRBJ2-3; d_call: TRBD2; v_call: TRBV4-2; clone_size: -; cdr3_nt: TGTGCCAGCAGCCAGCGGACTAGCGGAGGCGGAGATACGCAGTATTTT; cdr3_aa: CASSQRTSGGGDTQYF
j_call: TRBJ1-6; d_call: -; v_call: TRBV2; clone_size: -; cdr3_nt: TGTGCCAGCAGGGGGGCAGAGAATTCACCCCTCCACTTT; cdr3_aa: CASRGAENSPLHF
j_call: TRBJ1-5; d_call: -; v_call: TRBV12-3/TRBV12-4; clone_size: -; cdr3_nt: TGTGCCAGTACCCAGGGATGGAATCAGCCCCAGCATTTT; cdr3_aa: CASTQGWNQPQHF
j_call: TRBJ2-1; d_call: -; v_call: TRBV29-1; clone_size: -; cdr3_nt: TGCAGCGTTGACACCGGGGGCAATGAGCAGTTCTTC; cdr3_aa: CSVDTGGNEQFF
j_call: TRBJ2-5; d_call: TRBD1; v_call: TRBV5-4; clone_size: -; cdr3_nt: TGTGCCAGCACCAAAGGGACAGCACATAACCCTCAAGAGACCCAGTACTTC; cdr3_aa: CASTKGTAHNPQETQYF
j_call: TRBJ2-3; d_call: TRBD2; v_call: TRBV14; clone_size: -; cdr3_nt: TGTGCCAGCAGCCAATGGACTAGCAGAACAGATACGCAGTATTTT; cdr3_aa: CASSQWTSRTDTQYF
j_call: TRBJ1-5; d_call: TRBD1; v_call: TRBV5-1; clone_size: -; cdr3_nt: TGCGCCAGCAGCTTGGGACAGGGCGATTATCAGCCCCAGCATTTT; cdr3_aa: CASSLGQGDYQPQHF
j_call: TRBJ1-4; d_call: TRBD1; v_call: TRBV2; clone_size: -; cdr3_nt: TGTGCCAGCGGGGGCTTGGCGACAGGGGTGAATGAAAAACTGTTTTTT; cdr3_aa: CASGGLATGVNEKLFF
j_call: TRBJ2-7; d_call: TRBD1; v_call: TRBV5-5; clone_size: -; cdr3_nt: TGTGCCAGCAGCTTTACAGGGGCCTCCTACGAGCAGTACTTC; cdr3_aa: CASSFTGASYEQYF
j_call: TRBJ2-7; d_call: TRBD2; v_call: TRBV19; clone_size: -; cdr3_nt: TGTGCCAGTAGTGTCGGGACTAGCGGGTATTCCGAGCAGTACTTC; cdr3_aa: CASSVGTSGYSEQYF
j_call: TRBJ1-5; d_call: TRBD1; v_call: TRBV19; clone_size: -; cdr3_nt: TGTGCCAGTAGTTATAGACAGGGGAATCAGCCCCAGCATTTT; cdr3_aa: CASSYRQGNQPQHF
j_call: TRBJ1-2; d_call: TRBD1; v_call: TRBV6-6; clone_size: -; cdr3_nt: TGTGCCAGCAGCTTAACCCCCGGGACAGGGGGAAGAAAAAAATCTAGTGGCTACACCTTC; cdr3_aa: CASSLTPGTGGRKKSSGYTF
j_call: TRBJ1-1; d_call: -; v_call: TRBV28; clone_size: once; cdr3_nt: TGTGCCAGCAGTTTACCGACAGGTTGGACTCCTGAAGCTTTCTTT; cdr3_aa: CASSLPTGWTPEAFF
j_call: TRBJ1-1; d_call: TRBD1; v_call: TRBV3-1/TRBV3-2; clone_size: -; cdr3_nt: TGTGCCAGCAGTCTCAGGGGGCCAGCTTTCTTT; cdr3_aa: CASSLRGPAFF
j_call: TRBJ1-1; d_call: -; v_call: TRBV18; clone_size: once; cdr3_nt: TGTGCCAGCTCACCACCGGCAGAAGAAGCTTTCTTT; cdr3_aa: CASSPPAEEAFF
j_call: TRBJ2-3; d_call: -; v_call: TRBV15; clone_size: -; cdr3_nt: TGTGCCACCAGCAGCGGACAGTACGGGGAAGATACGCAGTATTTT; cdr3_aa: CATSSGQYGEDTQYF
j_call: TRBJ2-7; d_call: -; v_call: TRBV15; clone_size: -; cdr3_nt: TGTGCCACCAGCAGAGGGAGGGATATCCACGAGCAGTACTTC; cdr3_aa: CATSRGRDIHEQYF
j_call: TRBJ2-4; d_call: TRBD1; v_call: TRBV4-1; clone_size: once; cdr3_nt: TGCGCCAGCAGCAAGATACCGGGACAGGGGGCAGGAGAAAACATTCAGTACTTC; cdr3_aa: CASSKIPGQGAGENIQYF
j_call: TRBJ1-1; d_call: -; v_call: TRBV21-1; clone_size: few; cdr3_nt: TGTGCCAGCAGCAAGGACCGGACAGGCGGTTGCGCTGAAGCTTTCTTT; cdr3_aa: CASSKDRTGGCAEAFF